The 20 T cell receptor beta chains below come from one sample, sequenced in a study of T cell responses to AZD1222 COVID-19 vaccine (TCRdb year 2021). The sample's time point label, decoded: baseline before first vaccination. According to the study, the label for this sample's treatment or condition signals: meningococcal conjugate vaccine given as trial control. The library was built by means of the immunoSEQ multiplex PCR assay. Drawn from immuneACCESS, this table holds only the in-frame rearrangements with V and J called that TCRdb kept. Clones are partly lost; checked studies trace under half to an unresolved V gene and leave the rest unexplained. This sample holds roughly 70,000 clones; 70% to 80% were observed only once. The ten most abundant clones make up around 25% of the sample. Sequences were derived from peripheral blood, sampled on day 0 of MenACWY control vaccination. All receptors derive from an adult in good health.

The rearrangement joins TRBV27 to TRBJ1-1; perhaps TRBD1 as D (5 bases). V lost 2 bases, J lost 4 bases, and 8 bases lay in between. Germline V gene lookup returns CDR1 MNHEY and CDR2 SMNVEV (reference sequence). The CDR3 has 13 residues. The CDR3 protein is CASSLGGATEAFF. The DNA for the CDR3 is TGTGCCAGCAGTTTAGGGGGTGCCACTGAAGCTTTCTTT.

The genes are TRBV19 and TRBJ2-3; D ambiguous. The germline V and J ends were trimmed by 3 bases and 2 bases, with 9 bases remaining between them. CDR3 length equals 14 residues. CDR1 and CDR2 from the germline V gene are LNHDA and SQIVND (reference sequence). CDR3 nucleotides: TGTGCCAGTAGTATCGGATTACCCACAGATACGCAGTATTTT. The encoded protein is CASSIGLPTDTQYF.

The rearrangement links TRBV5-4 to TRBJ2-7; D perhaps matches TRBD2 (6 bases). CDR1 is SGHNT and CDR2 is YYREEE in the germline V gene (reference sequence). The length of the CDR3 is 14 residues. V lost 4 bases and J lost 2, with 13 bases in between. The CDR3 loop reads CASSMSGLTYEQYF. As DNA, the CDR3 is TGTGCCAGCAGCATGAGCGGGCTAACCTACGAGCAGTACTTC.

The V gene is TRBV4-2, the J gene TRBJ2-2; 7 nucleotides line up with TRBD2. J lost 2 bases, V lost 2 bases, and 5 bases had no gene match. Germline CDR1 and CDR2: LGHNA and YNFKEQ. The CDR3 length is 16 residues. The chain's CDR3 is CASSQMAGDNTGELFF. DNA for the CDR3: TGTGCCAGCAGCCAAATGGCGGGGGATAACACCGGGGAGCTGTTTTTT.

This clone has more than one count but fewer than ten. V and J are TRBV5-1 and TRBJ1-2; D is undetermined. The CDR3 runs to 13 residues. V lost 0 bases and J 9 bases, leaving 12 bases between the germline ends. Germline V CDR1 and CDR2: SGHRS, YFSETQ. Here the CDR3 DNA reads TGCGCCAGCAGCTTGGGGTTGAGTACGAGCTACACCTTC. This translates into CASSLGLSTSYTF.

The rearrangement links TRBV14 to TRBJ1-3; no clear D. Germline V gives CDR1 SGHDN, CDR2 FVKESK. The CDR3 has 13 residues. Trimming stripped 4 bases from V and 2 bases from J, with 6 bases between. The CDR3 protein is CASSPAAGNTIYF. The CDR3 DNA is TGTGCCAGCAGCCCGGCAGCTGGAAACACCATATATTTT.

This clone was recorded once. The CDR3 nucleotides are TGTGCCAGCAGCTTAGTGGACAGGGACGGACCCCTCCACTTT. Encoded protein: CASSLVDRDGPLHF. The chain links TRBV7-2 to TRBJ1-6, with 8 bases that match TRBD1. Germline CDR1 SGHTA, CDR2 FQGNSA. The junction had 5 bases not matched to a gene; V was cut back by 1 base and J by 12 bases. The CDR3 length is 14 residues.

The genes are TRBV3-1 (or the pseudogene TRBV3-2) and TRBJ2-1; the D gene is possibly TRBD2 (6 bases). With 4 bases removed from V and 13 bases from J, the gap between germline ends came to 14 bases. The CDR3 totals 12 residues. CDR1 LGHDT and CDR2 YNNKEL come from the germline V gene (reference sequence). The CDR3 DNA reads as TGTGCCAGCAGCCCTAAGGGACTCCCTCAGTTCTTC. It translates to CASSPKGLPQFF.

V gene TRBV9 combines with J gene TRBJ2-1; 7 bases align to TRBD1. The CDR3 extends over 15 amino acids. V dropped 3 bases and J dropped 2; count of bases not matched to a gene: 5. Germline V gene lookup returns CDR1 SGDLS and CDR2 YYNGEE. CDR3 DNA: TGTGCCAGCAGCGCCAGGGACAGTCCCTACAATGAGCAGTTCTTC. It is translated as CASSARDSPYNEQFF.

The rearrangement links TRBV7-8 to TRBJ1-4, with TRBD1 as a possible D gene (5 bases). The V and J ends lost 2 bases and 6 bases respectively, with 10 bases between them. Germline V gives CDR1 SGHVS, CDR2 FQNEAQ. This CDR3 spans 14 amino acids. The CDR3 here is CASSLWGTDEKLFF. The CDR3 nucleotides read TGTGCCAGCAGCTTATGGGGGACTGATGAAAAACTGTTTTTT.

The chain uses TRBV5-4 and TRBJ2-7; D may be TRBD1 (5 bases). V was cut by 4 bases and J by 5 bases, with 19 bases left in between. The CDR3 totals 15 residues. Germline V gene sequence: CDR1 SGHNT, CDR2 YYREEE (reference sequence). The DNA of the CDR3 is TGTGCCAGCAGCCAGGGCGGACGGATAGGTCACGAGCAGTACTTC. Translated, it gives CASSQGGRIGHEQYF. Using reference TRBV5-4 and TRBJ2-7 for the parts outside the CDR3, the full variable domain is ETGVTQSPTHLIKTRGQQVTLRCSSQSGHNTVSWYQQALGQGPQFIFQYYREEENGRGNFPPRFSGLQFPNYSSELNVNALELDDSALYLCASSQGGRIGHEQYFGPGTRLTVT.

The V gene is TRBV5-1, the J gene TRBJ2-2; D is possibly TRBD2 (6 bases). Trimming took 4 bases from V and 4 from J, leaving 14 bases between them. The CDR3 spans 15 residues. Germline-derived CDR1 and CDR2 are SGHRS and YFSETQ. For the CDR3, the DNA is TGCGCCAGCAGCGCCGGGACTCCTCCCACCGGGGAGCTGTTTTTT. Residues: CASSAGTPPTGELFF. Variable domain in full (rest from reference TRBV5-1 and TRBJ2-2): KAGVTQTPRYLIKTRGQQVTLSCSPISGHRSVSWYQQTPGQGLQFLFEYFSETQRNKGNFPGRFSGRQFSNSRSEMNVSTLELGDSALYLCASSAGTPPTGELFFGEGSRLTVL.

The J gene is TRBJ2-3, the V gene TRBV9, with TRBD2 matching over 9 bases. The CDR3 extends over 16 amino acids. V lost 4 bases and J lost 0; bases outside the gene matches: 6. Germline values: CDR1 SGDLS, CDR2 YYNGEE. CDR3 loop: CASSLSSGASTDTQYF. As DNA, the CDR3 is TGTGCCAGCAGCCTTTCTAGCGGGGCTAGCACAGATACGCAGTATTTT.

This clone was counted once. The chain recombines TRBV6-5 with TRBJ1-4; D is perhaps TRBD1 (5 bases). The germline CDR1 and CDR2 sequences are MNHEY and SVGAGI. The CDR3 covers 15 residues. V was shortened by 2 bases and J by 3 bases, with 10 bases between the two germline ends. CDR3 nucleotides: TGTGCCAGCAGTTACGTCGGGGGGGCTAATGAAAAACTGTTTTTT. Amino acids: CASSYVGGANEKLFF.

This clone was seen ten or more times. The chain is built from TRBV2 and TRBJ1-1; D uncertain. There are 10 residues in the CDR3. CDR1 and CDR2 (germline): SNHLY, FYNNEI. Trimming cost V 6 bases and J 5 bases, with 4 bases left between them. The CDR3 loop reads CASSGTEAFF. The CDR3 DNA follows: TGTGCCAGCAGCGGTACTGAAGCTTTCTTT.

This clone was recorded once. The V gene is TRBV28, the J gene TRBJ2-7; 8 nucleotides match TRBD2. The V and J ends lost 2 bases and 0 bases, in that order; junction bases with no gene match: 9. The CDR3 extends over 17 amino acids. Germline V gene sequence: CDR1 MDHEN, CDR2 SYDVKM. CDR3 region: CASSLKAGVSNSYEQYF. The CDR3 DNA follows: TGTGCCAGCAGTTTAAAAGCGGGGGTCTCAAACTCCTACGAGCAGTACTTC.

The sample holds one count of this clone. V is TRBV9 and J is TRBJ2-3, with 11 bases lining up with TRBD2. Germline V gene sequence: CDR1 SGDLS, CDR2 YYNGEE. V shed 4 bases, J shed 0 bases, and the junction held 1 base outside the gene matches. This CDR3 comprises 15 residues. The CDR3 DNA follows: TGTGCCAGCAGCTGGACTAGCGGGAGCACAGATACGCAGTATTTT. This sequence encodes CASSWTSGSTDTQYF. The full variable domain, with the rest looked up from reference TRBV9 and TRBJ2-3, is DSGVTQTPKHLITATGQRVTLRCSPRSGDLSVYWYQQSLDQGLQFLIQYYNGEERAKGNILERFSAQQFPDLHSELNLSSLELGDSALYFCASSWTSGSTDTQYFGPGTRLTVL.

V and J are TRBV30 and TRBJ2-5; D possibly corresponds to TRBD2 (5 bases). V lost 0 bases and J lost 5, with 10 bases in between. In germline, CDR1 is GTSNPN, CDR2 SVGIG (reference sequence). The CDR3 runs to 13 residues. The CDR3 reads CAWSVKRGETQYF. The DNA for the CDR3 is TGTGCCTGGAGTGTAAAACGAGGGGAGACCCAGTACTTC.

The chain couples TRBV28 to TRBJ1-2, with TRBD1 matching over 8 bases. The germline V gene has CDR1 MDHEN and CDR2 SYDVKM. J gave up 6 bases and V 1 base, and 1 base lay outside the gene matches. The CDR3 covers 13 residues. CDR3 amino acids: CASSLLTGDGYTF. CDR3 nucleotides: TGTGCCAGCAGTTTATTGACAGGGGATGGCTACACCTTC.

The chain recombines TRBV2 with TRBJ1-5; D perhaps matches TRBD1 (5 bases). Germline assignment: CDR1 SNHLY and CDR2 FYNNEI. V lost 5 bases to trimming and J lost 0 bases, with 11 bases between them. This CDR3 is built from 15 residues. Here the CDR3 DNA reads TGTGCCAGCAGTCTGGACACATATAGCAATCAGCCCCAGCATTTT. Translated, it gives CASSLDTYSNQPQHF.